These 7 T cell receptor beta chains were all obtained from the same sample, sequenced in a study of cytomegalovirus exposure and HLA in healthy donors. The study ran its PCR with 60 Vbeta and 13 Jbeta primers. The table came from immunoSEQ multiplex PCR; TCRdb's copy has only in-frame clones and leaves some out. The table shows approximately 190,000 clones, with nearly 80% occurring only once. Sequencing was done on a sample of PBMCs. Every receptor here comes from a woman aged 25-40 years in good health and CMV-seropositive.

This chain joins TRBV2 and TRBJ1-1, with D maybe TRBD1 (5 bases). Germline values: CDR1 SNHLY, CDR2 FYNNEI. There are 16 residues in the CDR3. V was clipped by 7 bases and J by 2 bases, with 20 bases between them. CDR3 protein: CASKTWGGTPNTEAFF. CDR3 in DNA: TGTGCCAGCAAGACATGGGGGGGGACTCCTAACACTGAAGCTTTCTTT.

The rearrangement uses TRBV5-1 and TRBJ2-5; 14 positions agree with TRBD2. CDR3 length equals 16 residues. V shed 4 bases and J 4 bases; nucleotides not matched to a gene: 6. From germline, CDR1 is SGHRS and CDR2 YFSETQ. In DNA form, the CDR3 reads TGCGCCAGCAGCCCAGGACTAGCGGGGGGTCCAGAGACCCAGTACTTC. It encodes CASSPGLAGGPETQYF. Full variable domain (rest looked up from reference TRBV5-1 and TRBJ2-5): KAGVTQTPRYLIKTRGQQVTLSCSPISGHRSVSWYQQTPGQGLQFLFEYFSETQRNKGNFPGRFSGRQFSNSRSEMNVSTLELGDSALYLCASSPGLAGGPETQYFGPGTRLLVL.

The rearrangement links TRBV10-3 to TRBJ1-2; the D gene is possibly TRBD1 (5 bases). CDR1 is ENHRY, CDR2 SYGVKD, per germline. Trimming left V 4 bases short and J 4 bases short, with 16 bases between. The CDR3 runs 15 residues. The chain's CDR3 is CAISGGRDSRYGYTF. CDR3 sequence (DNA): TGTGCCATCAGTGGAGGTAGAGACAGCCGCTATGGCTACACCTTC.

This chain connects TRBV28 to TRBJ2-5; weak D call: TRBD1 (5 bases). Germline CDR1 reads MDHEN; CDR2 reads SYDVKM. This CDR3 contains 15 residues. Trimming took off 3 bases at V and 0 bases at J, with 11 bases between the two ends. The CDR3 spells CASSLPAGYQETQYF. CDR3 bases: TGTGCCAGCAGTTTGCCCGCAGGGTACCAAGAGACCCAGTACTTC. The variable domain in full, with the rest retrieved from reference TRBV28 and TRBJ2-5, is DVKVTQSSRYLVKRTGEKVFLECVQDMDHENMFWYRQDPGLGLRLIYFSYDVKMKEKGDIPEGYSVSREKKERFSLILESASTNQTSMYLCASSLPAGYQETQYFGPGTRLLVL.

This chain links TRBV7-2 with TRBJ2-7; D gene ambiguous. V was shortened by 2 bases and J by 6 bases, with 11 bases between the two germline ends. Germline CDR1 reads SGHTA; CDR2 reads FQGNSA. The CDR3 is made up of 13 amino acids. The CDR3 nucleotides read TGTGCCAGCAGCTTAATACTCCCAACCGAGCAGTACTTC. Protein sequence: CASSLILPTEQYF.

This chain connects TRBV5-1 to TRBJ1-2; no firm D call. The CDR3 totals 14 residues. V shed 3 bases and J shed 5 bases, with 14 bases lying between them. Per germline, CDR1 SGHRS and CDR2 YFSETQ. The CDR3 reads CASSWEGFEYGYTF. The CDR3 DNA sequence: TGCGCCAGCAGCTGGGAGGGATTCGAATATGGCTACACCTTC.

The CDR3 nucleotides are TGCGCCAGCAGCTTAGACAGCTACTCTGGAAACACCATATATTTT. It codes for CASSLDSYSGNTIYF. The V and J genes are TRBV5-1 and TRBJ1-3; D perhaps matches TRBD1 (5 bases). Germline V gene sequence: CDR1 SGHRS, CDR2 YFSETQ. Trimming left V 2 bases short and J 0 bases short, with 9 bases between. CDR3 length: 15 amino acids.